The rows below give T cell receptor beta chains drawn from one sample of a study of T cell responses to AZD1222 COVID-19 vaccine. Here immunoSEQ multiplex PCR was the method, and the copy in TCRdb shows in-frame clones only, minus some. Of roughly 120,000 clones in the sample, roughly 91% were seen once. The source material was peripheral blood, sampled on day 0 of AZD1222 vaccination. The receptors here all came from an adult in good health. The conserved cysteine and the conserved F or W are not part of the CDR3 here. Clone size is stated in some rows and not others, as once, few, many or a class when expanded.

v_gene,abundance,j_gene,CDR3aa
TRBV5-1,once,TRBJ2-5,ASSSGTSGREETQY
TRBV15,.,TRBJ2-7,ATSRDPRTSGQLYEQY
TRBV29-1,.,TRBJ1-2,SVEDSGGQGN
TRBV27,.,TRBJ2-7,ASSLLASMHEQY
TRBV5-5,.,TRBJ1-4,ASTMGWMRTNEKLF
TRBV5-4,.,TRBJ2-7,ASSPGTSSYEQY
TRBV5-1,.,TRBJ2-1,ASSLEGNEQF
TRBV5-1,.,TRBJ2-5,ASSLTFQETQY
TRBV5-1,.,TRBJ1-6,ASSLAGTMYSPLH
TRBV18,.,TRBJ1-2,ASSPGTHGYT
TRBV18,.,TRBJ2-7,ASSPWTGSAYEQY
TRBV9,.,TRBJ1-2,ASSAQTLLGYGYT
TRBV5-6,.,TRBJ2-2,ASSLFAGAQVGELF
TRBV2,.,TRBJ1-4,ASSDKGALGKLF
TRBV24-1,.,TRBJ1-1,ATSDLGQKAF
TRBV18,.,TRBJ1-1,ASSQGQENTEAF
TRBV18,.,TRBJ2-1,ASSPSGGPSYNEQF
TRBV28,once,TRBJ2-7,ASSSQGRRGTYEQY
TRBV7-2,once,TRBJ2-3,ASSPTVPGTVHY
TRBV2,few,TRBJ1-6,ASSEAGRGRNSPLH
TRBV9,.,TRBJ2-7,ASSVASGTTYEQY
TRBV5-4,.,TRBJ2-3,ASSLQGTSRDTQY
TRBV30,.,TRBJ1-4,AWSHVRGEDEKLF
TRBV12-3/TRBV12-4,few,TRBJ1-2,ASSLVGGDGYT
TRBV12-5,.,TRBJ2-7,ASGLPTGGYEQY
TRBV2,.,TRBJ1-6,ASTGQGRSPLH
TRBV27,.,TRBJ2-2,ASSLQARGELF
TRBV2,.,TRBJ1-2,ASRGDSNYGYT
TRBV5-1,.,TRBJ1-3,ASSATDTFGNTIY
TRBV3-1/TRBV3-2,.,TRBJ2-1,ASSQGAGIYNEQF
TRBV2,.,TRBJ2-5,ASSEWQGGETQY
TRBV29-1,.,TRBJ2-7,SVGGLSSYEQY
TRBV29-1,.,TRBJ1-2,SVETRGVLVDGYT